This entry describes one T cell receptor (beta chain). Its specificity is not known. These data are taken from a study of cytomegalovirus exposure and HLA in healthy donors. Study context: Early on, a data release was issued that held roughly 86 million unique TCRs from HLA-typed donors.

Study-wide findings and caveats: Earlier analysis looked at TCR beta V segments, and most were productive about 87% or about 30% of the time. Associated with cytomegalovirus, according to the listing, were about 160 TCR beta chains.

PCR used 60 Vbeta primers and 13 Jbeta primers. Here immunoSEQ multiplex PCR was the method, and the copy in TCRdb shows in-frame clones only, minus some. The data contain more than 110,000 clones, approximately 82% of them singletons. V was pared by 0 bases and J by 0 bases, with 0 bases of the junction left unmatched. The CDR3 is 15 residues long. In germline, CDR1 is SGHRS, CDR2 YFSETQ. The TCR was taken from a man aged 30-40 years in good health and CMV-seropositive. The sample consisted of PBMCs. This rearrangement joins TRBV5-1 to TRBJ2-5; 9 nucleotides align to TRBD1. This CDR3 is CASSLGDRDQETQYF. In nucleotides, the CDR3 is TGCGCCAGCAGCTTGGGGGACAGGGACCAAGAGACCCAGTACTTC.